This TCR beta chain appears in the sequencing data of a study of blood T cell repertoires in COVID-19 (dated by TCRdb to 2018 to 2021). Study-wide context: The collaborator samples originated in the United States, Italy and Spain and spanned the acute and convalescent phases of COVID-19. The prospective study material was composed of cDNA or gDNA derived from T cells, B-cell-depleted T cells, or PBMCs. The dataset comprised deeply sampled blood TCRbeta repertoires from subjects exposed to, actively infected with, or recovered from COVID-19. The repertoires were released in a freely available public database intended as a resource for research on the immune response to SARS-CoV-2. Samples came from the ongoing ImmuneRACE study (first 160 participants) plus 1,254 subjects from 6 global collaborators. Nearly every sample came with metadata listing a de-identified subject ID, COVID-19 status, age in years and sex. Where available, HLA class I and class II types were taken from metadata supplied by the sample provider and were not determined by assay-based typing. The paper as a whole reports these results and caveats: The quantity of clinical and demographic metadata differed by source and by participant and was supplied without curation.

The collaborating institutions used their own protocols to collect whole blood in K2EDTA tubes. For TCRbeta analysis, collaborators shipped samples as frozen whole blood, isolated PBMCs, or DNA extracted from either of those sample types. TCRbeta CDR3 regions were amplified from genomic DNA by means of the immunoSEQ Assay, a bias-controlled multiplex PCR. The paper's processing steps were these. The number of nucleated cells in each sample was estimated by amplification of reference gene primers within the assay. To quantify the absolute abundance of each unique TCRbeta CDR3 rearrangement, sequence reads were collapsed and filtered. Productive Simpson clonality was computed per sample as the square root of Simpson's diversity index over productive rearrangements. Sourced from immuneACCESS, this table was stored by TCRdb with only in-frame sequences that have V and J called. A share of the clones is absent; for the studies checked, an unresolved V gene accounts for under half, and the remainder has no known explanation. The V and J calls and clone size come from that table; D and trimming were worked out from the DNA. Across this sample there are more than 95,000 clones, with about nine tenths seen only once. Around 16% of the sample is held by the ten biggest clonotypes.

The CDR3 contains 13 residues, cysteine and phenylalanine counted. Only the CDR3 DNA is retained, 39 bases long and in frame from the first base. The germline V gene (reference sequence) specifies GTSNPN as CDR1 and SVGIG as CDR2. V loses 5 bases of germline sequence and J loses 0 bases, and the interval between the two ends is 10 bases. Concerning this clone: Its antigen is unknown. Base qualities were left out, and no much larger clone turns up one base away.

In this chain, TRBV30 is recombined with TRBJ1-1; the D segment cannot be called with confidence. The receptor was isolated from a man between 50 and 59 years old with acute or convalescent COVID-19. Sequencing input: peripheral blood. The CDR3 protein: CAWRLIVNTEAFF. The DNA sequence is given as TGTGCCTGGCGTCTGATAGTGAACACTGAAGCTTTCTTT.